This T cell receptor (beta chain) emerged from a study of blood T cell repertoires in COVID-19. The wider study: COVID-19 samples from acute and convalescent phases originated in the United States, Italy and Spain.

The V gene lost 9 bases and the J gene lost 0 bases, with 11 bases spanning the gap. Germline V CDR1 and CDR2: SNHLY, FYNNEI. The CDR3 runs 13 residues. How the authors handled the data: Amplified reference gene primers provided the basis for estimating nucleated cell counts. Repertoires were generated with immunoSEQ multiplex PCR, while TCRdb's copy carries only in-frame clones and drops some. Clonal size and the V and J genes are those of that table, whereas D and trimming came from the DNA. The table lists about 40,000 clones, 70% to 90% of them singletons. Input material: peripheral blood. The V call is TRBV2, the J call TRBJ2-5, with D possibly being TRBD1 (6 bases). The sequence was obtained from a man between 50 and 59 years old with active COVID-19. CDR3 in DNA: TGTGCCAGGGCATCAGGGGACCAAGAGACCCAGTACTTC. Translation gives CARASGDQETQYF.